These 8 T cell receptor beta chains share one sample of origin, sequenced in a study of T-cell reconstitution after alpha-beta-depleted transplantation in children. Unique molecular identifiers were used in preparing the TCRbeta library. One entry per CDR3 protein results from TCRdb running MiXCR on the PCR reads. This sample has roughly 200,000 distinct CDR3 sequences, with 11% found just once. Source: PBMCs, taken before TCRalphabeta/CD19-depleted stem cell transplant. Source of these receptors: a child less than two years old with acute myeloid leukemia, due to receive a stem cell transplant.

This clonotype was observed at least ten times. The gene calls are TRBV12-3 or TRBV12-4 and TRBJ1-1; D ambiguous. The CDR3 has 12 amino acids. Trimming pared 6 bases from V and 6 bases from J, leaving 11 bases between. CDR3 DNA: TGTGCCAGCAGAGCGCAGTGGGCTGAAGCTTTCTTT. Its protein product is CASRAQWAEAFF.

Ten or more counts support this clonotype. The chain combines TRBV28 with TRBJ1-2; 11 bases match TRBD1. The junction had 3 bases not matched to a gene; V was cut back by 5 bases and J by 4 bases. Germline CDR1 and CDR2: MDHEN and SYDVKM. The CDR3 extends over 14 amino acids. The DNA for the CDR3 is TGTGCCAGCAGTCGGACAGGGGGCGTCTATGGCTACACCTTC. The encoded protein is CASSRTGGVYGYTF.

This clonotype was counted many times. This rearrangement joins TRBV12-3 or TRBV12-4 to TRBJ1-5; D unresolved. The V and J ends lost 5 bases and 4 bases respectively, with 12 bases between them. The CDR3 is 14 residues long. DNA of the CDR3: TGTGCCAGCAGTGTTGCCCAATGGAATCAGCCCCAGCATTTT. This codes for CASSVAQWNQPQHF.

Only a few counts were recorded for this clonotype. CDR3 sequence reads: CSAGIQGFQNIQYF. DNA for the CDR3: TGCAGTGCTGGGATACAGGGGTTTCAAAACATTCAGTACTTC. This chain joins TRBV20-1 and TRBJ2-4; 7 nucleotides line up with TRBD1. Losses at the gene ends were 5 bases for V and 5 bases for J; bases not matched to a gene: 9. Germline CDR1 DFQATT, CDR2 SNEGSKA (reference sequence). CDR3 length: 14 residues.

The V call is TRBV12-3 or TRBV12-4, the J call TRBJ2-1; maybe TRBD2 (6 bases). This CDR3 comprises 11 residues. V lost 3 bases, J lost 13 bases, and 10 bases lay in between. This CDR3 reads CASSLTREQFF. The CDR3 bases are TGTGCCAGCAGTTTGACTAGAGAACAGTTCTTC.

The sample holds a few counts of this clonotype. V and J are TRBV6-5 and TRBJ2-3; TRBD2 matches 8 bases. The CDR3 loop spans 15 amino acids. V trimming: 4 bases; J trimming: 4 bases; junction bases outside the gene matches: 7. Germline V lookup: CDR1 MNHEY, CDR2 SVGAGI. CDR3 region: CASSSPGGEADTQYF. CDR3 nucleotides: TGTGCCAGCAGTTCTCCGGGAGGGGAGGCAGATACGCAGTATTTT.

The sample holds many counts of this clonotype. The V call is TRBV12-3 or TRBV12-4, the J call TRBJ2-5, with D unclear. The CDR3 has 13 residues. The germline V and J ends were trimmed by 6 bases and 0 bases, with 8 bases remaining between them. The CDR3 loop reads CASRPLDQETQYF. CDR3 sequence (DNA): TGTGCCAGCAGGCCTTTGGACCAAGAGACCCAGTACTTC.

This clonotype was seen repeatedly, ten times or more. This rearrangement joins TRBV5-1 to TRBJ1-1; D gene unclear. The CDR3 contains 18 residues. The V end lost 2 bases, the J end lost 1 base, and 21 bases lay between the germline ends. The germline CDR1 and CDR2 sequences are SGHRS and YFSETQ. In DNA form, the CDR3 reads TGCGCCAGCAGCTTAGCTGGGCCCCAAACCAAGCGGAACACTGAAGCTTTCTTT. It specifies CASSLAGPQTKRNTEAFF.